This T cell receptor (beta chain) was identified in a study of blood T cell repertoires in COVID-19. Libraries were prepared by immunoSEQ multiplex PCR; TCRdb keeps only in-frame clonotypes and omits some of them. Of 250,000 to 350,000 clones in the sample, about 85% were seen once. Looked up from germline, CDR1 is SGHTA and CDR2 is FQGNSA. Trimming removed 3 bases from V and 9 bases from J; junction bases left unmatched: 5. The CDR3 totals 12 residues. The rearrangement links TRBV7-2 to TRBJ2-7; 7 bases match TRBD1. The receptor comes from a woman in her fifties or sixties who had recovered from COVID-19. Input material: peripheral blood. This CDR3 is CASSLTGQGQYF. CDR3 sequence (DNA): TGTGCCAGCAGCTTGACAGGGCAAGGGCAGTACTTC.